This TCR beta chain was identified in a study of T cell repertoires in cytomegalovirus infection. CDR1 is KGHDR, CDR2 SFDVKD, per germline. The CDR3 is made up of 13 amino acids. Between the trimmed V and J ends, which lost 6 bases and 9 bases, there was a span of 14 bases. This clonotype was counted only a few times. What it binds is not known. From the reads, TCRdb called clonotypes with MiXCR, one entry per CDR3 protein. The repertoire holds approximately 990,000 distinct CDR3 sequences, approximately 31% seen once, with about an eighth in the top ten. The clonotype originates from a human donor in good health (CMV status not recorded). Some clones in this sample may be carry-over from other donors' samples. The V call is TRBV24-1, the J call TRBJ2-1; either TRBD1 or TRBD2 may supply D (6 bases each). The specimen was cultured CD8+ T cells from PBMCs, collected from culture after CMV antigen stimulation. The CDR3, as DNA: TGTGCCACCAGTTTTGGAGGAGGGGGTGAGCAGTTCTTC. Amino acid sequence: CATSFGGGGEQFF.